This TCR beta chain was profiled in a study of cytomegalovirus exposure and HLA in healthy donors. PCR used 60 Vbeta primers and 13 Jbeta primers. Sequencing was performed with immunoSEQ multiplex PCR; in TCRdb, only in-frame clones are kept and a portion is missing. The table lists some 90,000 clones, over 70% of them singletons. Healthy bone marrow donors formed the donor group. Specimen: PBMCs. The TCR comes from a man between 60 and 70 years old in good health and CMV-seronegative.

The CDR3: CASSLDGQTSGNTIYF. In nucleotides, the CDR3 is TGCGCCAGCAGCTTGGATGGACAGACCTCTGGAAACACCATATATTTT. The V gene is TRBV5-1, the J gene TRBJ1-3; tentatively, D is TRBD1 (6 bases). Looked up from germline, CDR1 is SGHRS and CDR2 is YFSETQ. V lost 0 bases to trimming and J lost 0 bases, with 10 bases between them. This CDR3 region has 16 residues.